What follows is one T cell receptor (beta chain) and its context. Its antigen is still unknown. The sample comes from a study of T cells in localized non-small cell lung cancer. Findings and caveats of the study: It was uninvolved adjacent lung that showed the highest T cell clonality, exceeding tumor. Sequencing involved a lone tumor region, leaving heterogeneity possible. Density of T cells in blood, when higher, went with longer overall survival. When the top 100 tumor clones were examined, a median around 61 of them also appeared in the adjacent lung, which was paired and uninvolved.

From germline, CDR1 is SGDLS and CDR2 YYNGEE. CDR3 size: 13 residues. Trimming stripped 0 bases from V and 11 bases from J, with 14 bases between. This table comes from immunoSEQ multiplex PCR, and its TCRdb copy is limited to in-frame clones, with some not included. Of tens of thousands of clones in the sample, more than 75% were seen once. The V and J genes are TRBV9 and TRBJ1-1; maybe TRBD1 (5 bases). This TCR came from a female donor over 55 with stage I lung adenocarcinoma. Sequenced material: peripheral blood, taken before any cancer treatment. CDR3 sequence reads: CASSVVEGRGAFF. The CDR3, as DNA: TGTGCCAGCAGCGTAGTTGAGGGGCGGGGGGCTTTCTTT.